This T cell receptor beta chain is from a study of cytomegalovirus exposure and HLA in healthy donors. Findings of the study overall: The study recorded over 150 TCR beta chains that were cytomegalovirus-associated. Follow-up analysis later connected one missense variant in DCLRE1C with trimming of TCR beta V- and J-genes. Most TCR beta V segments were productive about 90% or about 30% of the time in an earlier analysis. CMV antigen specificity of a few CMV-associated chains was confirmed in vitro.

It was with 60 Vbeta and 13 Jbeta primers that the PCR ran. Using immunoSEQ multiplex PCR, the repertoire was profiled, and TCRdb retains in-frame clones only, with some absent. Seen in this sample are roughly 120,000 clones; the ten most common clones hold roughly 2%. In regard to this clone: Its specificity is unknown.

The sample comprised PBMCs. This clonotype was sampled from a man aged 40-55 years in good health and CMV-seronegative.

This CDR3 reads CASSSGTSGFTDTQYF. In DNA form, the CDR3 reads TGTGCCAGCAGCTCGGGGACTAGCGGGTTCACAGATACGCAGTATTTT. The genes are TRBV6-6 and TRBJ2-3; 12 nucleotides match TRBD2. From germline, CDR1 is MNHNY and CDR2 SVGAGI (reference sequence). With V trimmed by 6 bases and J by 2 bases, 6 bases remained unmatched. The CDR3 totals 16 residues.